In its sample, the clone carrying this T cell receptor beta chain was seen a few times. The antigen remains undetermined. The individuals who served as donors were healthy Caucasians living in Russia, aged about 6 to 90. For the second PCR, which ran for roughly 6 to 11 cycles, a sample-barcoded 5' primer and a J-beta primer mix were used. One entry per CDR3 protein results from TCRdb running MiXCR on the 5' RACE reads. Here the sample spans about 1.8 million distinct CDR3 sequences, around 48% being singletons. This record belongs to a study of blood T cells in healthy people across ages. In the study overall: The capture of about one barcoded beta molecule per two T cells was achieved by template switching. Study conclusions and caveats: PBMCs were not sorted, which prevented a conclusive comparison of naive versus antigen-experienced cells. Researchers judged that diversity estimates from one million T cells fell short of true values.

Sample: blood. The receptor's source is a woman in her 40s in good health.

CDR3 loop: CASSLRDRPRDTQYF. CDR3 coding DNA: TGTGCCAGCAGCCTCCGGGACAGGCCTAGGGATACGCAGTATTTT. J is TRBJ2-3 and V is TRBV2; 8 positions agree with TRBD1. CDR1 and CDR2 from the germline V gene are SNHLY and FYNNEI. The CDR3 loop spans 15 amino acids. J lost 6 bases, V lost 6 bases, and 11 bases had no gene match.